This TCR beta chain was captured by sequencing in a study of human T cells and chemical hapten exposure. Overall study context: Researchers reported sensitizing a 2 cm by 2 cm upper inner arm skin site with 2% DPC. Read at 6 days, the patch tests placed 0.01% DPC on the upper back.

General study results and limits: Expanded TCRs created a significantly greater count of big CDR3 similarity clusters than controls did.

As concerns this clonotype: Its target is unknown.

The time point was: patch test 3, about 24 weeks after DPC sensitization. The treatment was: therapeutic diphenylcyclopropenone sensitization with weekly scalp DPC. Total RNA was isolated from whole blood that had not been fractionated. TCRdb reprocessed the RACE reads via MiXCR and lists one record per CDR3 protein. Of some 89,000 distinct CDR3 sequences in the sample, less than 35% were seen once. This receptor was identified in a man aged 35-49 years with alopecia areata. Some clones in this sample may be carry-over from other donors' samples. The sequenced sample was whole blood, obtained in connection with sensitization to the hapten diphenylcyclopropenone (DPC).

The CDR3 here is CASRRDRFTGELFF. CDR3 nucleotides: TGTGCCAGCAGACGGGACAGGTTCACCGGGGAGCTGTTTTTT. The V call is TRBV12-3 or TRBV12-4, the J call TRBJ2-2; 8 bases agree with TRBD1. The CDR3 runs 14 residues. The V gene end was trimmed by 6 bases and the J gene end by 4 bases; junction bases not matched to a gene: 4.